The rows below give T cell receptor beta chains drawn from one sample of a study of technical replicates of blood from several donors. Assay: immunoSEQ multiplex PCR; the TCRdb copy retains only in-frame clones and omits some. This sample has around 70,000 clones, with over 90% found just once. Specimen: T cells isolated from PBMCs. The receptors here all came from a human donor in good health. Each CDR3 is given without its conserved first and last residue.

V,J,CDR3
TRBV30,TRBJ1-2,AWSAGGLYGYT
TRBV9,TRBJ1-6,ASSVRSYNSPLH
TRBV9,TRBJ1-1,ASSVRGGVGTEAF
TRBV14,TRBJ2-2,ASSLLPGPSNTGELF
TRBV19,TRBJ2-7,ASAGTGGYEQY
TRBV2,TRBJ2-1,ASSGLSSYNEQF
TRBV4-2,TRBJ1-4,ASSQDGAGANEKLF
TRBV28,TRBJ2-7,ASSHRLAGVIDEQY
TRBV28,TRBJ2-3,ASSSHRGLAQY
TRBV6-5,TRBJ2-7,ASSYSGLALYEQY
TRBV7-2,TRBJ1-6,ASSLTLRGPNSPLH
TRBV19,TRBJ2-7,ASMDYSYEQY
TRBV28,TRBJ2-7,ASSFQGEQY
TRBV18,TRBJ1-1,ASSPLARNTEAF
TRBV9,TRBJ2-3,ASSSGGIYDLRTDTQY
TRBV6-1,TRBJ2-7,AGTGTGSGEQY
TRBV6-1,TRBJ2-7,ASSEEDWTSYEQY
TRBV28,TRBJ1-3,ATCIGGEAGNTIY
TRBV11-2,TRBJ2-7,ASSFMTSGNHEQY
TRBV7-9,TRBJ1-4,ASSLETGINEKLF
TRBV4-1,TRBJ2-3,ASSQEEAGGTDTQY
TRBV6-1,TRBJ1-2,ASSEGGEFNYGYT
TRBV11-3,TRBJ1-2,ASSSYPGTDFYGYT
TRBV7-6,TRBJ1-3,ASSPTLRDTIY
TRBV13,TRBJ2-7,ASSPMLLTRDRGHEQY
TRBV14,TRBJ1-1,ASSQFGVLNTEAF
TRBV5-4,TRBJ1-1,ASSLVSRSTEAF
TRBV28,TRBJ1-3,ASNSILSGNTIY
TRBV7-9,TRBJ2-2,ASSLGGADTGELF
TRBV11-3,TRBJ2-5,ASSDYQETQY
TRBV5-1,TRBJ2-7,ASSLGPGESYEQY
TRBV7-9,TRBJ2-2,ASSFQSDAWVF
TRBV7-3,TRBJ1-1,ASSYEGTEAF
TRBV15,TRBJ2-3,ATSGRLAGALTDTQY
TRBV30,TRBJ2-3,AWSHGLAGAGADTQY
TRBV2,TRBJ2-5,ASKIGTTQETQY
TRBV10-3,TRBJ1-1,AISELVGGNTEAF
TRBV7-9,TRBJ2-7,ASSLGSGVYEQY
TRBV2,TRBJ2-7,ASSGGYLRTTYEQY
TRBV28,TRBJ2-3,ASSLTSGRTDTQY
TRBV28,TRBJ2-7,ASSLIRDEQY
TRBV19,TRBJ1-2,ASSIAGQSYGYT
TRBV5-4,TRBJ1-2,ASSSLEDRADGYT
TRBV2,TRBJ1-1,ARLQGVEAF
TRBV4-2,TRBJ2-4,ASSQESLAGGGNIQY
TRBV7-9,TRBJ1-2,ASSLGQGANYGYT
TRBV19,TRBJ1-5,ASSTGQGGNQPQH
TRBV15,TRBJ2-7,ATSTPGTGGYEQY
TRBV6-5,TRBJ1-6,ASRHRGSPLH
TRBV7-9,TRBJ2-1,ASSLGLADYNEQF
TRBV4-1,TRBJ2-7,ASSQGHDTQQY
TRBV6-1,TRBJ1-2,ASGRGGYGYT
TRBV19,TRBJ2-1,ASSLAGNPYNEQF